The 20 T cell receptor beta chains presented below share a single source sample, sequenced in a study of blood T cell repertoires in COVID-19. Sequencing was performed with immunoSEQ multiplex PCR; in TCRdb, only in-frame clones are kept and a portion is missing. Among about 34,000 clones listed, 85% to 95% were seen once. The sequenced sample was peripheral blood. These TCRs come from a man between 60 and 75 years old with active or convalescent COVID-19.

This chain joins TRBV6-5 and TRBJ2-5; the D gene is possibly TRBD1 (6 bases). Trimming removed 6 bases from V and 7 bases from J, with 15 bases in between. Germline CDR1 MNHEY, CDR2 SVGAGI. The CDR3 loop spans 13 amino acids. The CDR3 bases are TGTGCCAGCAGGGACAGTACCTGGGGGACCCAGTACTTC. Its translation: CASRDSTWGTQYF.

The genes are TRBV4-2 and TRBJ1-3; possible D gene TRBD1, 5 bases. Germline V gene data show CDR1 as LGHNA and CDR2 as YNFKEQ. The CDR3 loop spans 14 amino acids. Trimming shortened V by 1 base and J by 4 bases, and 8 bases separated the two germline ends. Here the CDR3 DNA reads TGTGCCAGCAGCCAAGGGGGGGACGGAAACACCATATATTTT. Its translation is CASSQGGDGNTIYF.

The J gene is TRBJ2-7, the V gene TRBV5-4, with 8 bases identical to TRBD1. The CDR3 spans 16 residues. Germline V gives CDR1 SGHNT, CDR2 YYREEE (reference sequence). V lost 3 bases to trimming and J lost 0 bases; unmatched junction nucleotides: 8. This CDR3 is CASSSPGGTGSYEQYF. The DNA of the CDR3 is TGTGCCAGCAGCTCCCCCGGTGGGACAGGCTCCTACGAGCAGTACTTC.

CDR3 DNA sequence: TGCGCCAGCAGCTCCTCGACTAGTTTCGCAGATACGCAGTATTTT. It yields the protein CASSSSTSFADTQYF. This chain joins TRBV5-1 and TRBJ2-3; possibly TRBD2 for D (6 bases). The ends were cut back, 3 bases at V and 4 bases at J, with 15 bases in the middle. From germline, CDR1 is SGHRS and CDR2 YFSETQ. The CDR3 is made up of 15 amino acids.

The chain combines TRBV3-1 (or the pseudogene TRBV3-2) with TRBJ1-2; D gene unclear. CDR1 is LGHDT, CDR2 YNNKEL, per germline (reference sequence). V lost 2 bases, J lost 4 bases, and 5 bases lay in between. The CDR3 is 12 residues long. CDR3: CASSQTRYGYTF. CDR3 DNA sequence: TGTGCCAGCAGCCAAACGCGCTATGGCTACACCTTC.

This CDR3 is CASSHRDRGLETQYF. The DNA for the CDR3 is TGTGCCAGCAGCCACCGGGACAGGGGGTTGGAGACCCAGTACTTC. The V and J genes are TRBV11-3 and TRBJ2-5, with 11 bases fitting TRBD1. Looked up from germline, CDR1 is SGHNT and CDR2 is YENEEA. The CDR3 length is 15 residues. V lost 5 bases and J lost 5; bases outside the gene matches: 7. The complete variable domain, with remaining parts taken from reference TRBV11-3 and TRBJ2-5, reads EAGVVQSPRYKIIEKKQPVAFWCNPISGHNTLYWYLQNLGQGPELLIRYENEEAVDDSQLPKDRFSAERLKGVDSTLKIQPAELGDSAVYLCASSHRDRGLETQYFGPGTRLLVL.

J is TRBJ2-7 and V is TRBV11-2, with 11 bases that match TRBD1. V gave up 4 bases and J gave up 3 bases; unmatched junction bases: 5. CDR1 SGHAT and CDR2 FQNNGV come from the germline V gene. This CDR3 has 15 residues. The CDR3 bases are TGTGCCAGCAGCTCCGCCGGGACAGGGGGCTACGAGCAGTACTTC. As protein: CASSSAGTGGYEQYF.

This chain uses TRBV5-1 with TRBJ2-7; 9 positions match TRBD2. Germline CDR1 reads SGHRS; CDR2 reads YFSETQ. The V segment lost 2 bases and the J segment 5 bases; nucleotides outside the gene matches: 8. The CDR3 extends over 15 amino acids. CDR3 sequence reads: CASSLAGGPNHEQYF. Here the CDR3 DNA reads TGCGCCAGCAGCTTAGCGGGGGGCCCTAACCACGAGCAGTACTTC.

This chain links TRBV19 with TRBJ1-2; the D gene is possibly TRBD1 (6 bases). The CDR3 is 14 amino acids. Trimming took 3 bases from V and 4 from J, leaving 12 bases between them. CDR1 LNHDA and CDR2 SQIVND come from the germline V gene (reference sequence). The CDR3 loop is CASSMGTPGYGYTF. CDR3 DNA: TGTGCCAGTAGTATGGGGACACCGGGCTATGGCTACACCTTC.

This rearrangement joins TRBV5-1 to TRBJ1-2; 9 bases fit TRBD1. This CDR3 contains 14 residues. In germline, CDR1 is SGHRS, CDR2 YFSETQ. V lost 1 base and J lost 2; bases outside the gene matches: 0. The DNA of the CDR3 is TGCGCCAGCAGCTTGACAGGGGGCAACTATGGCTACACCTTC. Translating gives CASSLTGGNYGYTF.

The CDR3 protein is CASSRLQGQGGYTF. As DNA, the CDR3 is TGTGCCAGCAGCCGTCTACAGGGGCAGGGTGGCTACACCTTC. This chain connects TRBV7-9 to TRBJ1-2, with 7 bases matching TRBD1. The CDR3 sequence is 14 residues long. Germline values: CDR1 SEHNR, CDR2 FQNEAQ (reference sequence). V shed 5 bases, J shed 7 bases, and the junction held 10 bases outside the gene matches.

The V and J genes are TRBV27 and TRBJ2-7; tentative D call: TRBD2 (6 bases). This CDR3 spans 16 amino acids. Germline CDR1 and CDR2: MNHEY and SMNVEV (reference sequence). V lost 0 bases, J lost 4 bases, and 16 bases lay in between. CDR3 sequence (DNA): TGTGCCAGCAGTTTATCGGTCTCCGGGAGCAAATACGAGCAGTACTTC. It is translated as CASSLSVSGSKYEQYF.

This clone occurred once. This sequence joins TRBV7-8 and TRBJ2-1; D is unresolved. The CDR3 runs 13 residues. Germline CDR1 and CDR2: SGHVS and FQNEAQ. V was shortened by 3 bases and J by 6 bases, with 9 bases between the two germline ends. This CDR3 is CASSFNFRNEQFF. CDR3 in DNA: TGTGCCAGCAGCTTTAACTTTCGCAATGAGCAGTTCTTC. The full variable domain, in which reference TRBV7-8 and TRBJ2-1 provide the parts outside the CDR3, is GAGVSQSPRYKVAKRGQDVALRCDPISGHVSLFWYQQALGQGPEFLTYFQNEAQLDKSGLPSDRFFAERPEGSVSTLKIQRTQQEDSAVYLCASSFNFRNEQFFGPGTRLTVL.

The CDR3 spells CASSESTEAFF. For the CDR3, the DNA is TGTGCCAGCAGTGAGAGCACTGAAGCTTTCTTT. The genes are TRBV25-1 and TRBJ1-1; D uncertain. Germline V gives CDR1 MGHDK, CDR2 SYGVNS. Trimming pared 3 bases from V and 4 bases from J, leaving 3 bases between. The CDR3 length is 11 residues.

The chain is built from TRBV29-1 and TRBJ2-1; D gene uncertain. This CDR3 comprises 13 residues. Trimming removed 1 base from V and 4 bases from J, with 8 bases in between. Germline V gene data show CDR1 as SQVTM and CDR2 as ANQGSEA. The CDR3 spells CSVEGREYNEQFF. In DNA form, the CDR3 reads TGCAGCGTTGAAGGAAGAGAATACAATGAGCAGTTCTTC.

As DNA, the CDR3 is TGCGCCAGCAGCCAAGGAACAGGACTAGCGTACGAGCAGTACTTC. Its protein is CASSQGTGLAYEQYF. The chain links TRBV4-1 to TRBJ2-7, with TRBD2 matching 9 bases. Germline values: CDR1 MGHRA, CDR2 YSYEKL. V dropped 1 base and J dropped 4; count of bases not matched to a gene: 5. The CDR3 totals 15 residues.

This chain joins TRBV5-1 and TRBJ2-3, with a weak D call TRBD2 (8 bases). Between the trimmed V and J ends, which lost 0 bases and 2 bases, there was a span of 16 bases. Germline V gene data show CDR1 as SGHRS and CDR2 as YFSETQ. The CDR3 loop spans 17 amino acids. The CDR3 nucleotides are TGCGCCAGCAGCTTGGGATTAGCGGGACAGATCACAGATACGCAGTATTTT. It encodes CASSLGLAGQITDTQYF.

The CDR3 nucleotides are TGTGCCAGCAGCTTTCGTACCGGGACTAGTGTCGGGGAGCTGTTTTTT. This codes for CASSFRTGTSVGELFF. This chain connects TRBV7-3 to TRBJ2-2; 8 bases line up with TRBD2. There are 16 residues in the CDR3. Trimming cost V 3 bases and J 7 bases; bases outside gene matches: 10. Germline values: CDR1 SGHTA, CDR2 FQGTGA.

This clone was observed a single time. CDR3 sequence (DNA): TGTGCCAGCAGTTTGATGCCGGGGGGCTCCTACGAGCAGTACTTC. It is translated as CASSLMPGGSYEQYF. The gene calls are TRBV27 and TRBJ2-7; 7 positions agree with TRBD2. The CDR3 extends over 15 amino acids. V dropped 3 bases and J dropped 0; count of bases not matched to a gene: 5. CDR1 and CDR2 from the germline V gene are MNHEY and SMNVEV (reference sequence).

The gene calls are TRBV7-8 and TRBJ2-3, with 7 bases that match TRBD1. In germline, CDR1 is SGHVS, CDR2 FQNEAQ. The CDR3 has 13 amino acids. Trimming removed 5 bases from V and 5 bases from J; junction bases left unmatched: 4. In nucleotides, the CDR3 is TGTGCCAGCAGCCCCAACAGGGGAGATACGCAGTATTTT. Encoded protein: CASSPNRGDTQYF.